This T cell receptor beta chain was retrieved from a study of shared clonotypes between healthy human individuals. The study's findings and limits: Specimens sampled were limited to blood, with tissue repertoires likely differing. Generation probabilities were higher for clonotypes shared across all four sorted-subset donors than for unshared ones.

Terminally differentiated effector memory CD45RA+ cells were left out of the naive CD8 fraction, which was CD45RO-negative and positively selected for CCR7. Only Caucasian adults living in Nashville, Tennessee made up the donor group. Each PCR replicate from the sorted subsets contained around 200 ng DNA, which is about 31,000 T cell genomes. Profiled with immunoSEQ multiplex PCR; TCRdb holds only in-frame clones, not every one. Of fewer than 700,000 clones listed, approximately 95% are singletons. J was trimmed by 4 bases and V by 3 bases; bases with no gene match: 8. The CDR3 length is 16 residues. From germline, CDR1 is MNHEY and CDR2 SMNVEV (reference sequence). Turning to this clone: Its antigen is still unknown.

Specimen: naive CD8+ T cells sorted from blood. The rearrangement joins TRBV27 to TRBJ2-5; 10 positions agree with TRBD2. The TCR sequence derives from a woman aged 30 to 39 in good health. The CDR3 protein is CASSFGSGRIPETQYF. Here the CDR3 DNA reads TGTGCCAGCAGTTTTGGTAGCGGGAGGATCCCAGAGACCCAGTACTTC.